This paragraph reports one TCR beta chain. The data belong to a study of brain metastases from non-small cell lung cancer. Assay: immunoSEQ multiplex PCR; the TCRdb copy retains only in-frame clones and omits some. In the table there are approximately 4,400 clones, roughly 83% of which are singletons. Trimming took 6 bases from V and 0 from J, leaving 12 bases between them. The CDR3 spans 15 residues. CDR1 is GTSNPN, CDR2 SVGIG, per germline (reference sequence). The sample comprised primary lung tumor tissue. The sequence derives from a donor at least 40 years old with non-small cell lung cancer. The V and J genes are TRBV30 and TRBJ1-6; D remains ambiguous. The CDR3 DNA is TGTGCCTGCGGGAGGGTGAGCTCCTATAATTCACCCCTCCACTTT. It specifies CACGRVSSYNSPLHF.